The 15 T cell receptor beta chains in this list originate from one sample, sequenced in a study of human T cells and chemical hapten exposure. Time point given: pre-sensitization, week 0. Indicated treatment: therapeutic diphenylcyclopropenone sensitization with weekly scalp DPC. TCRdb ran MiXCR on the RACE reads and lists one entry per CDR3 protein. The sample lists under 400,000 distinct CDR3 sequences; 5% to 6.5% were seen once. The starting material was whole blood, obtained in connection with sensitization to the hapten diphenylcyclopropenone (DPC). These receptors all stem from a woman aged 45-60 years with alopecia areata. Some clones in this sample may be carry-over from other donors' samples.

This clonotype was detected ten times or more. V gene TRBV29-1 combines with J gene TRBJ2-3; 12 bases are a match to TRBD2. The germline V gene has CDR1 SQVTM and CDR2 ANQGSEA. The J segment lost 0 bases and the V segment lost 6 bases, leaving 7 bases of the junction unmatched. The CDR3 has 16 amino acids. The DNA for the CDR3 is TGCAGCGTCTCCTCCGGACTAGCGGGGAGCACAGATACGCAGTATTTT. It translates to CSVSSGLAGSTDTQYF.

This clonotype has a count of ten or more. The rearrangement joins TRBV2 to TRBJ2-3, with TRBD2 identical over 12 bases. This CDR3 contains 16 residues. The V and J ends lost 8 bases and 2 bases, in that order; junction bases with no gene match: 8. CDR1 is SNHLY, CDR2 FYNNEI, per germline. CDR3 residues: CASGGTSGSYTDTQYF. Written as DNA, the CDR3 is TGTGCCAGCGGAGGGACTAGCGGGTCCTACACAGATACGCAGTATTTT. Full variable domain (rest looked up from reference TRBV2 and TRBJ2-3): EPEVTQTPSHQVTQMGQEVILRCVPISNHLYFYWYRQILGQKVEFLVSFYNNEISEKSEIFDDQFSVERPDGSNFTLKIRSTKLEDSAMYFCASGGTSGSYTDTQYFGPGTRLTVL.

This clonotype was counted many times. V and J are TRBV14 and TRBJ2-6; 8 nucleotides line up with TRBD1. The ends lost 0 bases at V and 2 bases at J; junction bases unmatched: 6. This CDR3 contains 18 residues. Germline-derived CDR1 and CDR2 are SGHDN and FVKESK. Here the CDR3 reads CASSQDRTGLAGANVLTF. The CDR3 DNA reads TGTGCCAGCAGCCAAGATCGGACAGGGCTGGCTGGGGCCAACGTCCTGACTTTC.

In this sample, this clonotype turned up many times. This chain joins TRBV27 and TRBJ1-2, with 7 bases aligning to TRBD1. The germline V gene has CDR1 MNHEY and CDR2 SMNVEV (reference sequence). The CDR3 extends over 14 amino acids. The V gene end was trimmed by 5 bases and the J gene end by 3 bases; junction bases not matched to a gene: 6. CDR3 amino acids: CASSQDRAYYGYTF. The DNA for the CDR3 is TGTGCCAGCAGTCAAGACAGGGCTTACTATGGCTACACCTTC.

There are many counts of this clonotype. The chain has TRBV20-1 and TRBJ2-3, with 8 nucleotides matching TRBD2. The V gene's germline CDR1 is DFQATT and CDR2 SNEGSKA (reference sequence). This CDR3 spans 13 amino acids. The V and J ends lost 5 bases and 4 bases, in that order; junction bases with no gene match: 5. The CDR3 protein is CSAGAGVPDTQYF. For the CDR3, the DNA is TGCAGTGCTGGAGCGGGGGTTCCAGATACGCAGTATTTT.

The V and J genes are TRBV11-1 and TRBJ1-2; TRBD1 might be the D (5 bases). CDR3 size: 14 residues. The V gene lost 5 bases and the J gene lost 4 bases, with 14 bases spanning the gap. The V gene's germline CDR1 is SGHAT and CDR2 FQDESV (reference sequence). As DNA, the CDR3 is TGTGCCAGCAGCCCCCCAGGGATGGCCTATGGCTACACCTTC. Its protein is CASSPPGMAYGYTF.

This clonotype was seen repeatedly, ten times or more. The chain is built from TRBV28 and TRBJ2-7, with unresolved D. This CDR3 comprises 12 residues. The V gene lost 6 bases and the J gene lost 3 bases, with 9 bases spanning the gap. Per germline, CDR1 MDHEN and CDR2 SYDVKM. CDR3 DNA sequence: TGTGCCAGCAGCTCTGGGCTCTACGAGCAGTACTTC. It is translated as CASSSGLYEQYF.

J is TRBJ2-7 and V is TRBV16, with no clear D. This CDR3 is built from 16 residues. V was shortened by 1 base and J by 0 bases, with 13 bases between the two germline ends. Germline-derived CDR1 and CDR2 are KGHSY and FQNENV. The CDR3 loop is CASSQLRAASSYEQYF. The DNA of the CDR3 is TGTGCCAGCAGCCAATTACGGGCAGCGAGCTCCTACGAGCAGTACTTC.

The genes are TRBV29-1 and TRBJ2-3; D gene unclear. Germline lookup yields CDR1 SQVTM and CDR2 ANQGSEA. The CDR3 totals 13 residues. The V gene lost 5 bases and the J gene lost 2 bases, with 11 bases spanning the gap. Here the CDR3 DNA reads TGCAGCGTTCCCCTAGGCCTCACAGATACGCAGTATTTT. Translated: CSVPLGLTDTQYF.

The genes are TRBV20-1 and TRBJ2-4; maybe TRBD2 (5 bases). CDR3 length equals 14 residues. From germline, CDR1 is DFQATT and CDR2 SNEGSKA (reference sequence). Between the trimmed V and J ends, which lost 5 bases and 6 bases, there was a span of 17 bases. The CDR3 nucleotides are TGCAGTGCTCCCCCTTTCCAGCGGCTAAACATTCAGTACTTC. This sequence encodes CSAPPFQRLNIQYF.

This clonotype was seen many times. The gene calls are TRBV7-9 and TRBJ2-7; D gene ambiguous. CDR1 and CDR2 from the germline V gene are SEHNR and FQNEAQ (reference sequence). Trimming cost V 3 bases and J 4 bases, with 10 bases left between them. The length of the CDR3 is 13 residues. CDR3 in amino acids: CASSFSFSYEQYF. The CDR3 nucleotides are TGTGCCAGCAGCTTCAGTTTTTCTTACGAGCAGTACTTC.

The CDR3 is CSASLVHRGSGANVLTF. The CDR3 DNA reads as TGCAGTGCTAGTCTTGTTCACCGGGGCTCTGGGGCCAACGTCCTGACTTTC. The chain is built from TRBV20-1 and TRBJ2-6; TRBD2 might be the D (5 bases). The V gene's germline CDR1 is DFQATT and CDR2 SNEGSKA (reference sequence). This CDR3 contains 17 residues. Trimming removed 3 bases at V and 0 bases at J, with 15 bases between.

This clonotype was seen ten or more times. This chain joins TRBV7-9 and TRBJ2-4; D may correspond to TRBD1 or TRBD2 (5 bases each). The length of the CDR3 is 15 residues. CDR1 is SEHNR and CDR2 is FQNEAQ in the germline V gene (reference sequence). With 5 bases removed from V and 2 bases from J, the gap between germline ends came to 13 bases. The CDR3, as DNA: TGTGCCAGCAGCCCAGGGCGAGGGTCCAAAAACATTCAGTACTTC. Amino acid sequence: CASSPGRGSKNIQYF.

This clonotype has a count of ten or more. The chain is built from TRBV12-3 or TRBV12-4 and TRBJ2-3; D is unclear. V was trimmed by 2 bases and J by 2 bases, leaving 5 bases between them. The CDR3 consists of 13 residues. In DNA, the CDR3 is TGTGCCAGCAGTTTACGAGACACAGATACGCAGTATTTT. Translated: CASSLRDTDTQYF.

J is TRBJ1-5 and V is TRBV27; unclear D gene. CDR3 size: 17 residues. V was cut by 0 bases and J by 2 bases, with 14 bases left in between. CDR1 and CDR2 (germline): MNHEY, SMNVEV (reference sequence). CDR3 in amino acids: CASSLSAPSMGNQPQHF. In DNA, the CDR3 is TGTGCCAGCAGTTTATCGGCACCAAGTATGGGCAATCAGCCCCAGCATTTT.